This TCR beta chain is from a study of shared clonotypes between healthy human individuals. The CDR3 extends over 16 amino acids. Trimming left V 4 bases short and J 10 bases short, with 23 bases between. The germline V gene has CDR1 WNHNN and CDR2 SYGVQD (reference sequence). Positive CCR7 selection of CD45RO-negative cells yielded the naive CD8 cells, and terminally differentiated effector memory CD45RA+ cells were excluded. It was across several immunoSEQ plates that each subset's genomic DNA was evenly split. Produced via immunoSEQ multiplex PCR; TCRdb's table is partial and in-frame only. The sample shows about 2 million clones, about 95% of them seen only once.

Sequenced sample: naive CD8+ T cells sorted from blood. The chain links TRBV10-1 to TRBJ2-1; either TRBD1 or TRBD2 may fit D (5 bases each). This receptor was identified in a man between 18 and 35 years old in good health. CDR3 DNA: TGCGCCAGCAGTGGGTCTGGGGCCTCACGAGGGGACGAGCAGTTCTTC. It specifies CASSGSGASRGDEQFF.